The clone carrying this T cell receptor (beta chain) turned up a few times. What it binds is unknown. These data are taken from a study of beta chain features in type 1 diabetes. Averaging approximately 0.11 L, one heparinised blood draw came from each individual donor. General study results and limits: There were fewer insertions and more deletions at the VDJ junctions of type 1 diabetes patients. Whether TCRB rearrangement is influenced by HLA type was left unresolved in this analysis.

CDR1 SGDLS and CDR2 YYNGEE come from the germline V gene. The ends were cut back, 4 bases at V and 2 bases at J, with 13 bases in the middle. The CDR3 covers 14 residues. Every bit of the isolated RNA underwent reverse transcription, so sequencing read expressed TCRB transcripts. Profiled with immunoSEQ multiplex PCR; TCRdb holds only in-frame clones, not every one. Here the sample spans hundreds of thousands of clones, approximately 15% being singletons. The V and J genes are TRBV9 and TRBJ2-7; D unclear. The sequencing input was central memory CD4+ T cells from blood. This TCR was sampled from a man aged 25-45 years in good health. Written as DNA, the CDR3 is TGTGCCAGCAGCCTTTCACAGAGAACCTACGAGCAGTACTTC. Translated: CASSLSQRTYEQYF. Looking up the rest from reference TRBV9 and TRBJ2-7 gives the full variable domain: DSGVTQTPKHLITATGQRVTLRCSPRSGDLSVYWYQQSLDQGLQFLIQYYNGEERAKGNILERFSAQQFPDLHSELNLSSLELGDSALYFCASSLSQRTYEQYFGPGTRLTVT.